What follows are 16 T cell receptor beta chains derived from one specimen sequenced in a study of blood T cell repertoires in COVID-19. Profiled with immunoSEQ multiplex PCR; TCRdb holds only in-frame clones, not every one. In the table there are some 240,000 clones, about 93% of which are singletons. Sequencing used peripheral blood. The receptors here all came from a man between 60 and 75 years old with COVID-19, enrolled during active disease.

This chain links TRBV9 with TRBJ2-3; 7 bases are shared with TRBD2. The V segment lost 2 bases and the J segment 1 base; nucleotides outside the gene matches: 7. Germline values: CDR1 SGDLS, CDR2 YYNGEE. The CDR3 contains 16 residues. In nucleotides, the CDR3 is TGTGCCAGCAGCGTGATGAGCGGGGACCGCACAGATACGCAGTATTTT. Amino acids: CASSVMSGDRTDTQYF.

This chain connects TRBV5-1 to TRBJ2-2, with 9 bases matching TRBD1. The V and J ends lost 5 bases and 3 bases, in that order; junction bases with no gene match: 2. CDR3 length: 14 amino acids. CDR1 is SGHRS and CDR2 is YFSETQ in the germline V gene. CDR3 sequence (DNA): TGCGCCAGCAGGGGACAGGGAGACACCGGGGAGCTGTTTTTT. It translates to CASRGQGDTGELFF.

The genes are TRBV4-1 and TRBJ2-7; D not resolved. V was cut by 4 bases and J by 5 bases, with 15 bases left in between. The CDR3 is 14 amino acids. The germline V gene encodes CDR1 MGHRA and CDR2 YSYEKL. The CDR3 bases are TGCGCCAGCAGCCCGCAGGCCGCTCCCGACGAGCAGTACTTC. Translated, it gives CASSPQAAPDEQYF.

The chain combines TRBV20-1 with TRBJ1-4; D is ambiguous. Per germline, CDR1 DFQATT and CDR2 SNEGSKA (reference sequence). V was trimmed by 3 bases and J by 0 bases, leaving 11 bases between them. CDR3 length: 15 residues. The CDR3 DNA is TGCAGTGCTAGTCTAGGTAAAGCAACTAATGAAAAACTGTTTTTT. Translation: CSASLGKATNEKLFF.

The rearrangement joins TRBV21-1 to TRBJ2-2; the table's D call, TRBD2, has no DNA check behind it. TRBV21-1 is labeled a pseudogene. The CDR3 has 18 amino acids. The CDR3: CASSTRPPGLENTGELFF. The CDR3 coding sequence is TGTGCCAGCAGCACCCGCCCGCCCGGACTCGAAAACACCGGGGAGCTGTTTTTT.

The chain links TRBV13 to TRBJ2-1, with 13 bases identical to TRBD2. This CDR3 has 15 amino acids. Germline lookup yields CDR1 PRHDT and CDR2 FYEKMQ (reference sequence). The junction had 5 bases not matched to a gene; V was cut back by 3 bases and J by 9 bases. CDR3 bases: TGTGCCAGCAGCTTGGGGACTAGCGGGATGCGTGAGCAGTTCTTC. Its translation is CASSLGTSGMREQFF.

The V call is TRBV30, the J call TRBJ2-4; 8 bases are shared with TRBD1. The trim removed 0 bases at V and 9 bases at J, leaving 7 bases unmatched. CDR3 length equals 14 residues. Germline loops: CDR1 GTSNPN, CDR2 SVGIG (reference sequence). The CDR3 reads CAWSVQGVGGIQYF. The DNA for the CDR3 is TGTGCCTGGAGTGTACAGGGGGTGGGCGGCATTCAGTACTTC.

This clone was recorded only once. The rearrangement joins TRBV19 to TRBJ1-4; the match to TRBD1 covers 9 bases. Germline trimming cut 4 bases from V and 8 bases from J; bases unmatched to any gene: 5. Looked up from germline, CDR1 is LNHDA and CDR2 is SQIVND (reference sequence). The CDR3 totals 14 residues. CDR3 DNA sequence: TGTGCCAGTAGTACACAGGGGGCTGGAGAAAAACTGTTTTTT. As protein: CASSTQGAGEKLFF.

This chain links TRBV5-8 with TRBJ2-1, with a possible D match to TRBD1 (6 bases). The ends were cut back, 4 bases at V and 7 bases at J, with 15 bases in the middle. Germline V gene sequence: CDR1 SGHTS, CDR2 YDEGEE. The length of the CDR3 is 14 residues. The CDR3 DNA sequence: TGTGCCAGCAGCCCCGGTCGTAGGGGGAATGAGCAGTTCTTC. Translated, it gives CASSPGRRGNEQFF.

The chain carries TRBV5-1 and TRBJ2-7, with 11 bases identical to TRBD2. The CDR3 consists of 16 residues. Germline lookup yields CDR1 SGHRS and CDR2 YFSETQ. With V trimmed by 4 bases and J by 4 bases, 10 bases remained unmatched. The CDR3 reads CASSVSGTSGTYEQYF. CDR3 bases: TGCGCCAGCAGCGTCTCCGGGACTAGCGGAACGTACGAGCAGTACTTC. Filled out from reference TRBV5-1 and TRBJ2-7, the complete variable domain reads KAGVTQTPRYLIKTRGQQVTLSCSPISGHRSVSWYQQTPGQGLQFLFEYFSETQRNKGNFPGRFSGRQFSNSRSEMNVSTLELGDSALYLCASSVSGTSGTYEQYFGPGTRLTVT.

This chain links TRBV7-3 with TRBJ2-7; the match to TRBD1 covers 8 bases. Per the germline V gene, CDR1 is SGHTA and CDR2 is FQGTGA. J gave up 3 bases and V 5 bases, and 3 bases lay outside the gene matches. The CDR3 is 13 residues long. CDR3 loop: CASSQGTGYEQYF. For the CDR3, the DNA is TGTGCCAGCAGCCAGGGGACAGGCTACGAGCAGTACTTC.

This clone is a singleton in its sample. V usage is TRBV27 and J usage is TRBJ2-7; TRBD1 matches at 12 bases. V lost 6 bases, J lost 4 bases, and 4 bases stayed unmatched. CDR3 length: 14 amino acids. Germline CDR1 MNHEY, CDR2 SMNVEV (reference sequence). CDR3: CASSGTGGKYEQYF. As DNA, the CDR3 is TGTGCCAGCAGCGGGACAGGGGGCAAATACGAGCAGTACTTC.

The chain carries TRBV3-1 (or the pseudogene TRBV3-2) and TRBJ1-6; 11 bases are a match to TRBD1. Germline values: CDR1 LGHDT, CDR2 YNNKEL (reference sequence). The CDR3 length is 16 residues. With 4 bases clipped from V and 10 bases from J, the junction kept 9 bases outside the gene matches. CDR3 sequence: CASSPRGTGGGSPLHF. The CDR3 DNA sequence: TGTGCCAGCAGCCCCCGTGGGACAGGGGGGGGATCACCCCTCCACTTT.

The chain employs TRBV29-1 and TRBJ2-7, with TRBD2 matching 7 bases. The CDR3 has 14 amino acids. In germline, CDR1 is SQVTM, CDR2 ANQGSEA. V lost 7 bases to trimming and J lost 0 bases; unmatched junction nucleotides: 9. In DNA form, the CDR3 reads TGCAGCGGCACAATAGCGGGTCGCTCCTACGAGCAGTACTTC. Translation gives CSGTIAGRSYEQYF.

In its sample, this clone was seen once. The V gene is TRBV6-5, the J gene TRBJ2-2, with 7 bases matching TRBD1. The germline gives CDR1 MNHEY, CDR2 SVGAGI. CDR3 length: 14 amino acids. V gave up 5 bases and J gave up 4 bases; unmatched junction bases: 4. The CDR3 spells CASSSRGFTGELFF. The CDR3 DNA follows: TGTGCCAGCAGTAGCAGGGGGTTCACCGGGGAGCTGTTTTTT.

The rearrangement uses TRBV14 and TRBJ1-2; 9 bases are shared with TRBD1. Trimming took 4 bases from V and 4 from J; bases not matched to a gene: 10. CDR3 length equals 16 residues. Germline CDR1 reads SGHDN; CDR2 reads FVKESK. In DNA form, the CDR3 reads TGTGCCAGCAGCCCCCTGGACAGGGGAGGTTCCTATGGCTACACCTTC. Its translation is CASSPLDRGGSYGYTF.